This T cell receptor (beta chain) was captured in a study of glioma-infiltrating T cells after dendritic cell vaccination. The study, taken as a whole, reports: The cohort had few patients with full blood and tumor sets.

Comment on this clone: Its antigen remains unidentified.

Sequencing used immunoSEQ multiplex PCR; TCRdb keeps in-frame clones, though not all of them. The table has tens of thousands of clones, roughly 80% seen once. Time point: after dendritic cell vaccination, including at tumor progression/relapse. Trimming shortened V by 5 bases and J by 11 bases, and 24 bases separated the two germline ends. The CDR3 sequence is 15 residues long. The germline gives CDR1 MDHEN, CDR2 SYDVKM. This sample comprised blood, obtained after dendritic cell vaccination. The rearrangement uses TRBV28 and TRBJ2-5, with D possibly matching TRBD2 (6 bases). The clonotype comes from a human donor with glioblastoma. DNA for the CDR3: TGTGCCAGCAGTGCAAACAACCCGGGGGAGGTAGAGCAGTACTTC. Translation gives CASSANNPGEVEQYF.